This T cell receptor (beta chain) was recovered during a study of blood T cell repertoires in COVID-19. Background on the study: Nucleic acid was either cDNA or gDNA, and it came from T cells, B-cell-depleted T cells, or PBMCs.

Profiling relied on immunoSEQ multiplex PCR, and the TCRdb table lists in-frame clones only, not all of them. The table lists over 250,000 clones, approximately 85% of them singletons. Trimming cost V 2 bases and J 3 bases, with 14 bases left between them. Germline CDR1 reads MDHEN; CDR2 reads SYDVKM. The CDR3 spans 15 residues. Material: peripheral blood. The source is a man aged 45-65 years with active or convalescent COVID-19. The rearrangement uses TRBV28 and TRBJ2-7; TRBD2 is a possible D gene (6 bases). This chain's CDR3 is CASSLGGYGVYEQYF. CDR3 DNA sequence: TGTGCCAGCAGTTTAGGGGGGTACGGGGTCTACGAGCAGTACTTC.